The rows below give T cell receptor beta chains drawn from one sample of a study of blood T cell repertoires in COVID-19. The data were produced by immunoSEQ multiplex PCR, yet TCRdb's version contains in-frame clones alone and is incomplete. The sample includes around 50,000 clones, 87% seen only once; the top ten take over 7.5%. The sample was peripheral blood. These receptors were taken from a man in his forties or fifties with active COVID-19. CDR3s include the opening cysteine and the closing phenylalanine or tryptophan. A D gene is named only where the DNA matches it firmly. Part of the rows lack a size; the others show once, few, many or a class for expanded clones.

v_gene	d_gene	abundance	j_gene	CDR3aa	CDR3nt
TRBV11-2	.	.	TRBJ2-2	CASSLSTRNTGELFF	TGTGCCAGCAGCTTATCGACTAGGAACACCGGGGAGCTGTTTTTT
TRBV28	TRBD1	.	TRBJ2-5	CASSSHLRDRGQTQYF	TGTGCCAGCAGTTCCCATCTCCGGGACAGGGGTCAGACCCAGTACTTC
TRBV5-4	TRBD1	.	TRBJ1-1	CASSTGGGGTEAFF	TGTGCCAGCAGTACAGGGGGTGGAGGTACTGAAGCTTTCTTT
TRBV27	.	.	TRBJ2-2	CASGGRGRGNTGELFF	TGTGCCAGCGGAGGCCGGGGGAGGGGGAATACCGGGGAGCTGTTTTTT
TRBV4-2	.	.	TRBJ2-4	CASSQEGGLAKNIQYF	TGTGCCAGCAGCCAAGAGGGGGGATTGGCCAAAAACATTCAGTACTTC
TRBV28	TRBD1	few	TRBJ1-2	CASSSGTVYGYTF	TGTGCCAGCAGTTCAGGGACAGTCTATGGCTACACCTTC
TRBV5-1	.	.	TRBJ2-5	CASSLEAGSRETQYF	TGCGCCAGCAGCTTGGAAGCGGGCAGCAGGGAGACCCAGTACTTC
TRBV11-2	TRBD2	.	TRBJ2-7	CASSPGLSSEQYF	TGTGCCAGCAGCCCGGGACTAAGTTCCGAGCAGTACTTC
TRBV11-3	.	.	TRBJ1-2	CASSLYPYGYTF	TGTGCCAGCAGCTTATATCCGTATGGCTACACCTTC
TRBV7-2	TRBD1	.	TRBJ1-5	CASSLRTGGDQPQHF	TGTGCCAGCAGCTTAAGGACAGGGGGAGACCAGCCCCAGCATTTT
TRBV19	.	.	TRBJ1-2	CASSRVYGYTF	TGTGCCAGTAGTCGAGTCTATGGCTACACCTTC